This is a list of T cell receptor beta chains from one sample in a study of blood T cell repertoires in COVID-19. Data came from immunoSEQ multiplex PCR; TCRdb stores just in-frame clones and leaves some out. Of hundreds of thousands of clones in the sample, roughly 90% were seen once. Sample: peripheral blood. The receptors derive from a woman aged 25 to 39 with COVID-19, enrolled during active disease. CDR3s include the opening cysteine and the closing phenylalanine or tryptophan. The D gene is left open where the match is weak. Size values are once, few and many counts, or a class for expanded clones, and some rows have none.

. | . | TRBJ2-2 | TRBV19 | CASTRGWTESTGELFF | TGTGCCAGTACCCGCGGGTGGACAGAGAGCACCGGGGAGCTGTTTTTT
. | . | TRBJ1-2 | TRBV12-3/TRBV12-4 | CASSPTYGVNYTF | TGTGCCAGCAGCCCCACCTACGGGGTGAACTACACCTTC
TRBD2 | . | TRBJ2-1 | TRBV19 | CASSPSGNSYNEQFF | TGTGCCAGTAGCCCTAGCGGCAACTCCTACAATGAGCAGTTCTTC
. | . | TRBJ1-4 | TRBV28 | CASSLMPGENEKLFF | TGTGCCAGCAGTTTAATGCCAGGGGAAAATGAAAAACTGTTTTTT
. | . | TRBJ2-5 | TRBV5-1 | CASSFRDKKETQYF | TGCGCCAGCAGCTTTCGGGACAAGAAAGAGACCCAGTACTTC
TRBD1 | . | TRBJ2-7 | TRBV10-2 | CASSGGTGVYEQYF | TGCGCCAGCAGTGGGGGGACAGGGGTGTACGAGCAGTACTTC
. | . | TRBJ1-1 | TRBV28 | CASRINRAEAFF | TGTGCCAGCAGAATCAACAGGGCCGAAGCTTTCTTT
TRBD1 | . | TRBJ1-2 | TRBV7-2 | CASRRTGGHGYTF | TGTGCCAGCAGACGGACAGGGGGCCATGGCTACACCTTC
. | . | TRBJ1-1 | TRBV7-6 | CASSSDQNTEAFF | TGTGCCAGCAGCTCAGATCAGAACACTGAAGCTTTCTTT
TRBD2 | once | TRBJ2-1 | TRBV4-3 | CASSQWEGYNEQFF | TGCGCCAGCAGCCAATGGGAGGGTTACAATGAGCAGTTCTTC